Listed below are T cell receptor beta chains from one sample, sequenced in a study of OX40 agonist ivuxolimab in advanced cancers. The data were produced by immunoSEQ multiplex PCR, yet TCRdb's version contains in-frame clones alone and is incomplete. The sample carries some 62,000 clones, roughly nine tenths recorded once. The sequences come from CD4+ or CD8+ T cells sorted from blood, collected in a trial of the OX40 agonist ivuxolimab. Every receptor here comes from an adult with an advanced solid tumor such as melanoma, head and neck, liver or kidney cancer. CDR3s include the opening cysteine and the closing phenylalanine or tryptophan. The order of the fields is V gene, CDR3 length, clone size, CDR3 protein. Part of the rows lack a size; the others show once, few, many or a class for expanded clones.

v_call: TRBV19
cdr3_length: 17
clone_size: -
cdr3_aa: CASSIRQGVGGNQPQHF

v_call: TRBV7-9
cdr3_length: 19
clone_size: -
cdr3_aa: CASSLAKGVLAGVADTQYF

v_call: TRBV30
cdr3_length: 16
clone_size: once
cdr3_aa: CAWREQGALGANVLTF

v_call: TRBV11-2
cdr3_length: 16
clone_size: -
cdr3_aa: CASSFSPTGMNTEAFF

v_call: TRBV11-2
cdr3_length: 17
clone_size: once
cdr3_aa: CASSLEVPDQYPYGYTF

v_call: TRBV5-1
cdr3_length: 15
clone_size: -
cdr3_aa: CASSFTGGSTDTQYF

v_call: TRBV20-1
cdr3_length: 11
clone_size: -
cdr3_aa: CSARGPNEQYF

v_call: TRBV5-1
cdr3_length: 16
clone_size: few
cdr3_aa: CASSFSSGGFSYEQYF

v_call: TRBV7-3
cdr3_length: 18
clone_size: -
cdr3_aa: CASSRVGTLTAGANVLTF

v_call: TRBV28
cdr3_length: 14
clone_size: -
cdr3_aa: CASSKQGEGETQYF

v_call: TRBV5-5
cdr3_length: 15
clone_size: -
cdr3_aa: CASSLAGWGTDTQYF

v_call: TRBV19
cdr3_length: 14
clone_size: -
cdr3_aa: CASSISQGTDTQYF

v_call: TRBV6-4
cdr3_length: 14
clone_size: -
cdr3_aa: CASSRDGYYNEQFF

v_call: TRBV5-1
cdr3_length: 15
clone_size: -
cdr3_aa: CASSLGTGDTYGYTF

v_call: TRBV5-1
cdr3_length: 17
clone_size: -
cdr3_aa: CASSLEGWASGGNEQYF

v_call: TRBV4-1
cdr3_length: 16
clone_size: -
cdr3_aa: CASSQERAFSGNTIYF

v_call: TRBV19
cdr3_length: 14
clone_size: -
cdr3_aa: CASSLGVGNQPQHF

v_call: TRBV5-4
cdr3_length: 14
clone_size: -
cdr3_aa: CASSLRTALYGYTF

v_call: TRBV28
cdr3_length: 11
clone_size: -
cdr3_aa: CASDRLGEQYF

v_call: TRBV5-1
cdr3_length: 14
clone_size: -
cdr3_aa: CASSLWTGGYEQYF

v_call: TRBV29-1
cdr3_length: 12
clone_size: -
cdr3_aa: CSVGPHGETQYF

v_call: TRBV6-6
cdr3_length: 14
clone_size: -
cdr3_aa: CASARGGNQETQYF

v_call: TRBV6-5
cdr3_length: 15
clone_size: -
cdr3_aa: CASSNPGGNYNEQFF

v_call: TRBV2
cdr3_length: 15
clone_size: -
cdr3_aa: CASGASGTSTDTQYF

v_call: TRBV7-7
cdr3_length: 14
clone_size: -
cdr3_aa: CASSGEGSDEPQHF

v_call: TRBV6-5
cdr3_length: 15
clone_size: -
cdr3_aa: CASSRTGQRQETQYF